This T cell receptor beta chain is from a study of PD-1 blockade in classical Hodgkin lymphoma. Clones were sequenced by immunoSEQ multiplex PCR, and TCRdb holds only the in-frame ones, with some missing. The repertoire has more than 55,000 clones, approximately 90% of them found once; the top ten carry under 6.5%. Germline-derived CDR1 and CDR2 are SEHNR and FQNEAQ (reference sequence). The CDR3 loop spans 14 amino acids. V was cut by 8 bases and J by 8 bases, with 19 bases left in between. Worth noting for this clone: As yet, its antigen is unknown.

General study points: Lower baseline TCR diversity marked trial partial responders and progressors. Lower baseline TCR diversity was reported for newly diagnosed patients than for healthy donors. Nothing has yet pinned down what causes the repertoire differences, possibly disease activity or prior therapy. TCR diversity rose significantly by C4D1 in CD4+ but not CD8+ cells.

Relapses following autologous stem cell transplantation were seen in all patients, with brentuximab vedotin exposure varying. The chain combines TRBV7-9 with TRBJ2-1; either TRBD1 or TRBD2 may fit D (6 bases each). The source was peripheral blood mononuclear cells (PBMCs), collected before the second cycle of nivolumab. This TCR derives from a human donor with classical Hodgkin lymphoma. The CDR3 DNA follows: TGTGCCAGCTTCGCAGCTAGCCGGGGGCATGAGCAGTTCTTC. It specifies CASFAASRGHEQFF.